These T cell receptor beta chains were read from a single sample in a study of TIL therapy for anti-PD-1-resistant metastatic lung cancer. The repertoire was sequenced with immunoSEQ multiplex PCR; TCRdb's copy has only in-frame clones and lacks some. The table shows approximately 53,000 clones, with around 80% occurring only once. This specimen consisted of blood, obtained at baseline. The receptors come from a woman aged 30 to 85 with non-small cell lung cancer. Both conserved end residues are part of each CDR3. D genes are given only for firm matches. Rows may omit the clone size; those that give it use once, few, many or a size class.

CDR3nt: TGTGCCAGCAGCTTAGTAAACCTAGCGGGATGGGACAATGAGCAGTTCTTC
CDR3aa: CASSLVNLAGWDNEQFF
v_gene: TRBV11-2
abundance: .
d_gene: TRBD2
j_gene: TRBJ2-1

CDR3nt: TGTGCCAGCAGCTTTCGGCGGGGACAACCCAATGAGCAGTTCTTC
CDR3aa: CASSFRRGQPNEQFF
v_gene: TRBV7-9
abundance: .
d_gene: .
j_gene: TRBJ2-1

CDR3nt: TGTGCCATCGGGGGGACCGGCTCCTACGAGCAGTACTTC
CDR3aa: CAIGGTGSYEQYF
v_gene: TRBV10-3
abundance: .
d_gene: .
j_gene: TRBJ2-7

CDR3nt: TGTGCCAGCAGTTACACGGGGGAAGGGCCCAATCAGCCCCAGCATTTT
CDR3aa: CASSYTGEGPNQPQHF
v_gene: TRBV6-6
abundance: .
d_gene: .
j_gene: TRBJ1-5

CDR3nt: TGTGCCAGCAGTGGTAGGGCGAATCAGCCCCAGCATTTT
CDR3aa: CASSGRANQPQHF
v_gene: TRBV6-5
abundance: few
d_gene: .
j_gene: TRBJ1-5

CDR3nt: TGCAGCGTTGCAGAGGACGATTACCAGCCCCAGCATTTT
CDR3aa: CSVAEDDYQPQHF
v_gene: TRBV29-1
abundance: .
d_gene: .
j_gene: TRBJ1-5

CDR3nt: TGTGCCAGCAGCCCCGGGACTGGTTGGTACAATGAGCAGTTCTTC
CDR3aa: CASSPGTGWYNEQFF
v_gene: TRBV7-2
abundance: .
d_gene: .
j_gene: TRBJ2-1

CDR3nt: TGTGCCAGTCGAGACCTGGCGGGGTACACCGGGGAGCTGTTTTTT
CDR3aa: CASRDLAGYTGELFF
v_gene: TRBV19
abundance: .
d_gene: .
j_gene: TRBJ2-2

CDR3nt: TGTGCCAGTAGTCGGGAGGGAACAGATACGCAGTATTTT
CDR3aa: CASSREGTDTQYF
v_gene: TRBV19
abundance: .
d_gene: TRBD2
j_gene: TRBJ2-3

CDR3nt: TGTGCCGGCGCAGGGGTGAGCACTGAAGCTTTCTTT
CDR3aa: CAGAGVSTEAFF
v_gene: TRBV28
abundance: .
d_gene: .
j_gene: TRBJ1-1

CDR3nt: TGTGCCAGTACCTCGACTAGCGGTATCAACAATGAGCAGTTCTTC
CDR3aa: CASTSTSGINNEQFF
v_gene: TRBV19
abundance: few
d_gene: TRBD2
j_gene: TRBJ2-1

CDR3nt: TGTGCCAGCAGCTTAGCCCCCCTCCAGAACACTGAAGCTTTCTTT
CDR3aa: CASSLAPLQNTEAFF
v_gene: TRBV13
abundance: .
d_gene: .
j_gene: TRBJ1-1

CDR3nt: TGTGCCAGCAGCTTTAAAGGGTACTCCTACAATGAGCAGTTCTTC
CDR3aa: CASSFKGYSYNEQFF
v_gene: TRBV5-8
abundance: .
d_gene: .
j_gene: TRBJ2-1

CDR3nt: TGCGCCAGCAGCCCGGGGGGGACTAGCGGGAGGATCGAGCAGTACTTC
CDR3aa: CASSPGGTSGRIEQYF
v_gene: TRBV5-1
abundance: .
d_gene: TRBD2
j_gene: TRBJ2-7

CDR3nt: TGTGCCAGTAGTTCACAAGGAGGGGATTTCACCGGGGAGCTGTTTTTT
CDR3aa: CASSSQGGDFTGELFF
v_gene: TRBV19
abundance: once
d_gene: .
j_gene: TRBJ2-2

CDR3nt: TGTGCCAGCAGCTTACAGGGGCGCGAAATCTATGGCTACACCTTC
CDR3aa: CASSLQGREIYGYTF
v_gene: TRBV7-8
abundance: .
d_gene: .
j_gene: TRBJ1-2

CDR3nt: TGTGCCAGCTCACCGAATCCTGGTAGCGGTCGAACGGCAGATACGCAGTATTTT
CDR3aa: CASSPNPGSGRTADTQYF
v_gene: TRBV18
abundance: .
d_gene: .
j_gene: TRBJ2-3

CDR3nt: TGTGCCAGCAGTTTATCCCCCAGGGCGAACACTGAAGCTTTCTTT
CDR3aa: CASSLSPRANTEAFF
v_gene: TRBV27
abundance: .
d_gene: .
j_gene: TRBJ1-1

CDR3nt: TGTGCCAGCAGTTCCGGGACAGGGGGCGAGCAGTACTTC
CDR3aa: CASSSGTGGEQYF
v_gene: TRBV27
abundance: .
d_gene: TRBD1
j_gene: TRBJ2-7

CDR3nt: TGTGCCAGCAGTTTATACCCCCCCCAGGGTTATAGCAATCAGCCCCAGCATTTT
CDR3aa: CASSLYPPQGYSNQPQHF
v_gene: TRBV27
abundance: .
d_gene: .
j_gene: TRBJ1-5

CDR3nt: TGTGCCAGCAGTCCGATATCTATTATACAGGGGTATCGCACTGAAGCTTTCTTT
CDR3aa: CASSPISIIQGYRTEAFF
v_gene: TRBV27
abundance: .
d_gene: TRBD1
j_gene: TRBJ1-1

CDR3nt: TGTGCCAGCAGGGGCCGGGGACACGACACTGAAGCTTTCTTT
CDR3aa: CASRGRGHDTEAFF
v_gene: TRBV6-5
abundance: .
d_gene: .
j_gene: TRBJ1-1

CDR3nt: TGTGCCAGTAGTATAGACGGCTCTGGGGCCAACGTCCTGACTTTC
CDR3aa: CASSIDGSGANVLTF
v_gene: TRBV19
abundance: .
d_gene: .
j_gene: TRBJ2-6

CDR3nt: TGCAGCGTTGAAGGAACAGCCCCGTTGGGCACCGGGGAGCTGTTTTTT
CDR3aa: CSVEGTAPLGTGELFF
v_gene: TRBV29-1
abundance: .
d_gene: .
j_gene: TRBJ2-2

CDR3nt: TGCGCCAGCAGCTTGTCTTCCCCGGGGGAACTCCTCTACGAGCAGTACTTC
CDR3aa: CASSLSSPGELLYEQYF
v_gene: TRBV5-1
abundance: few
d_gene: .
j_gene: TRBJ2-7

CDR3nt: TGTGCCAGCAGTTACGCGGACAGGACATTGGGGGGCTACACCTTC
CDR3aa: CASSYADRTLGGYTF
v_gene: TRBV6-9
abundance: .
d_gene: TRBD1
j_gene: TRBJ1-2

CDR3nt: TGTGCCAGCAGCTTATGGGCAGGGGGCGCGTACGAGCAGTACTTC
CDR3aa: CASSLWAGGAYEQYF
v_gene: TRBV7-2
abundance: few
d_gene: TRBD1
j_gene: TRBJ2-7

CDR3nt: TGTGCCAGCAGTTTAGTAGGAGGGAGTACCTACGAGCAGTACTTC
CDR3aa: CASSLVGGSTYEQYF
v_gene: TRBV28
abundance: .
d_gene: .
j_gene: TRBJ2-7

CDR3nt: TGTGCCAGCAGCTCCTCTAGCGGCCTTAACAATGAGCAGTTCTTC
CDR3aa: CASSSSSGLNNEQFF
v_gene: TRBV5-6
abundance: once
d_gene: TRBD2
j_gene: TRBJ2-1

CDR3nt: TGTGCCAGCAGTTTAGGGAACAGGGTTGGGGAGCTGTTTTTT
CDR3aa: CASSLGNRVGELFF
v_gene: TRBV27
abundance: .
d_gene: .
j_gene: TRBJ2-2

CDR3nt: TGCGCCAGCAGCTTAAACAGGGGGGATGAAAAACTGTTTTTT
CDR3aa: CASSLNRGDEKLFF
v_gene: TRBV5-1
abundance: .
d_gene: TRBD1
j_gene: TRBJ1-4

CDR3nt: TGTGCCACCGGGATACAATCAACGAGAAACACCATATATTTT
CDR3aa: CATGIQSTRNTIYF
v_gene: TRBV15
abundance: .
d_gene: .
j_gene: TRBJ1-3

CDR3nt: TGTGCCAGCAGCTTAGCTCCGGCTAGCGGGAGCTCCTACAATGAGCAGTTCTTC
CDR3aa: CASSLAPASGSSYNEQFF
v_gene: TRBV7-9
abundance: few
d_gene: TRBD2
j_gene: TRBJ2-1

CDR3nt: TGTGCCAGTAGTATTCGGACTTCGGCTAATGAAAAACTGTTTTTT
CDR3aa: CASSIRTSANEKLFF
v_gene: TRBV19
abundance: .
d_gene: .
j_gene: TRBJ1-4

CDR3nt: TGTGCCAGCAGCTTAGTAGGGAGGCGTACTGGAAACACCATATATTTT
CDR3aa: CASSLVGRRTGNTIYF
v_gene: TRBV7-8
abundance: .
d_gene: .
j_gene: TRBJ1-3

CDR3nt: TGTGCCAGCAGCGTGGGACAGGGGGCCTACGAGCAGTACTTC
CDR3aa: CASSVGQGAYEQYF
v_gene: TRBV5-6
abundance: .
d_gene: TRBD1
j_gene: TRBJ2-7

CDR3nt: TGTGCCAGTAGTCCGCGGGACAGAAGAAACATTCAGTACTTC
CDR3aa: CASSPRDRRNIQYF
v_gene: TRBV19
abundance: .
d_gene: .
j_gene: TRBJ2-4

CDR3nt: TGTGCCAGCAGTGAGGGACAGGGGGTGACCCAGTACTTC
CDR3aa: CASSEGQGVTQYF
v_gene: TRBV2
abundance: .
d_gene: TRBD1
j_gene: TRBJ2-5

CDR3nt: TGTGCCAGCAGCGAAGGAGGTACGGAGTACAATGAGCAGTTCTTC
CDR3aa: CASSEGGTEYNEQFF
v_gene: TRBV9
abundance: .
d_gene: .
j_gene: TRBJ2-1

CDR3nt: TGTGCCAGCAGCTTGGAGGGGGCACCTGGGGCCAACGTCCTGACTTTC
CDR3aa: CASSLEGAPGANVLTF
v_gene: TRBV5-6
abundance: .
d_gene: TRBD1
j_gene: TRBJ2-6